This T cell receptor (beta chain) was documented in a study of T-cell memory formation after mild COVID-19. Study results and caveats: Among clones contracting day 15 to 85, CD4/CD8 was balanced, whereas later expanders leaned CD4+.

Using its own MiXCR run on the 5' RACE reads, TCRdb lists one record per CDR3 protein. In the table there are about 420,000 distinct CDR3 sequences, more than 20% of which are singletons. In regard to this clonotype: Its antigen is still unknown.

CDR3 length: 15 amino acids. V lost 3 bases and J lost 6; bases outside the gene matches: 3. CDR1 and CDR2 from the germline V gene are MGHRA and YSYEKL. The chain recombines TRBV4-1 with TRBJ1-5, with TRBD1 matching over 12 bases. Sample: PBMCs or a T cell subset sorted from them (not recorded which). The receptor's source is an adult woman who had mild COVID-19 (a few samples of this study predate the infection). Cell type and time point are not known. DNA for the CDR3: TGCGCCAGCAGCCAGGGACAGGGGGCGGGTCAGCCCCAGCATTTT. Its translation is CASSQGQGAGQPQHF.